One and the same sample provided the 21 T cell receptor beta chains below, sequenced in a study of CD8+ T cells in alopecia areata. In each case, RNA was isolated and then reverse transcribed into cDNA as the sequencing template. Using immunoSEQ multiplex PCR, the repertoire was profiled, and TCRdb retains in-frame clones only, with some absent. The table shows 90,000 to 120,000 clones, with under 60% occurring only once. The specimen sequenced was NKG2D-low CD8+ T cells sorted from blood. These receptors all come from a human donor with alopecia areata.

This rearrangement joins TRBV7-8 to TRBJ2-3; weak D call: TRBD1 (6 bases). V lost 5 bases and J 6 bases, leaving 12 bases between the germline ends. Germline values: CDR1 SGHVS, CDR2 FQNEAQ. The CDR3 spans 13 residues. In DNA form, the CDR3 reads TGTGCCAGCAGCCCTTCACAGGGTGATACGCAGTATTTT. Protein: CASSPSQGDTQYF.

This clone was found a few times. The chain recombines TRBV21-1 with TRBJ2-1; the listed D gene, TRBD2, was not tested against the DNA. TRBV21-1 is labeled a pseudogene. This CDR3 contains 20 residues. Here the CDR3 reads CASSKALVEWASDIYNEQFF. CDR3 nucleotide sequence: TGTGCCAGCAGCAAAGCGCTAGTAGAATGGGCTAGCGACATCTACAATGAGCAGTTCTTC.

The V gene is TRBV28, the J gene TRBJ2-7, with 10 bases lining up with TRBD2. Germline V gene lookup returns CDR1 MDHEN and CDR2 SYDVKM. CDR3 length: 15 amino acids. The J segment lost 7 bases and the V segment lost 4 bases, leaving 10 bases of the junction unmatched. The CDR3 spells CASSSPAGGWGEQYF. The CDR3 DNA follows: TGTGCCAGCAGTTCCCCAGCGGGAGGGTGGGGGGAGCAGTACTTC.

The rearrangement joins TRBV4-1 to TRBJ2-7, with 9 positions matching TRBD2. The germline CDR1 and CDR2 sequences are MGHRA and YSYEKL. V was pared by 1 base and J by 3 bases, with 4 bases of the junction left unmatched. The CDR3 extends over 15 amino acids. Here the CDR3 DNA reads TGCGCCAGCAGCCAAGTAGCGGGAGAAAACTACGAGCAGTACTTC. Translating gives CASSQVAGENYEQYF.

This sequence joins TRBV6-6 and TRBJ2-3, with D unresolved. Germline V CDR1 and CDR2: MNHNY, SVGAGI (reference sequence). V was clipped by 0 bases and J by 4 bases, with 2 bases between them. The CDR3 spans 12 residues. As DNA, the CDR3 is TGTGCCAGCAGTTACTCCCCAGATACGCAGTATTTT. This gives the protein CASSYSPDTQYF.

The V gene is TRBV7-9, the J gene TRBJ2-7; perhaps TRBD2 as D (6 bases). V dropped 2 bases and J dropped 2 bases, with 10 bases sitting between them. Germline V gene sequence: CDR1 SEHNR, CDR2 FQNEAQ (reference sequence). This CDR3 spans 14 amino acids. CDR3 nucleotide sequence: TGTGCCAGCAGCTTAAGAGGGAGGCCCTACGAGCAGTACTTC. Translating it yields CASSLRGRPYEQYF.

This chain connects TRBV4-1 to TRBJ2-7; no reliable D call. There are 15 residues in the CDR3. Germline V gene data show CDR1 as MGHRA and CDR2 as YSYEKL. V was trimmed by 1 base and J by 0 bases, leaving 10 bases between them. Written as DNA, the CDR3 is TGCGCCAGCAGCCAAGTTCCCAGTACCTCCTACGAGCAGTACTTC. It is translated as CASSQVPSTSYEQYF.

The chain has TRBV5-4 and TRBJ1-1; the match to TRBD1 covers 8 bases. J gave up 4 bases and V 3 bases, and 8 bases lay outside the gene matches. CDR1 and CDR2 (germline): SGHNT, YYREEE (reference sequence). The CDR3 totals 15 residues. This CDR3 reads CASSSSDRVGTEAFF. DNA of the CDR3: TGTGCCAGCAGCTCCTCGGACAGGGTGGGCACTGAAGCTTTCTTT.

This chain's CDR3 is CASSFLRTDSNQPQHF. CDR3 DNA sequence: TGTGCCAGCAGTTTCCTCAGGACAGACAGCAATCAGCCCCAGCATTTT. The V and J genes are TRBV28 and TRBJ1-5; a weak D match, TRBD1 (6 bases). Germline CDR1 MDHEN, CDR2 SYDVKM. This CDR3 has 16 residues. Between the trimmed V and J ends, which lost 3 bases and 1 base, there was a span of 13 bases.

This clone came up a few times. The chain uses TRBV6-5 and TRBJ1-1, with a tentative D call TRBD1 (6 bases). This CDR3 is 12 amino acids long. V lost 11 bases and J 5 bases, leaving 15 bases between the germline ends. Germline V lookup: CDR1 MNHEY, CDR2 SVGAGI. In nucleotides, the CDR3 is TGTGCCTGCTACAGGGCGGGGACTGAAGCTTTCTTT. It encodes CACYRAGTEAFF.

This clone appeared a single time. Other DNA sequences in the same sample also yield this CDR3. CDR3 bases: TGCGCCAGCAGCTTGGTCTCCGGGGAGCTGTTTTTT. It yields the protein CASSLVSGELFF. The chain carries TRBV5-1 and TRBJ2-2; D is undetermined. This CDR3 region has 12 residues. CDR1 and CDR2 from the germline V gene are SGHRS and YFSETQ. The V end lost 0 bases, the J end lost 6 bases, and 3 bases lay between the germline ends.

The V and J genes are TRBV13 and TRBJ1-1, with D possibly being TRBD1 (5 bases). Trimming took off 5 bases at V and 1 base at J, with 11 bases between the two ends. In germline, CDR1 is PRHDT, CDR2 FYEKMQ (reference sequence). This CDR3 has 14 residues. The CDR3 protein is CASSPTQENTEAFF. CDR3 in DNA: TGTGCCAGCAGCCCAACACAGGAGAACACTGAAGCTTTCTTT.

The chain links TRBV7-6 to TRBJ2-3; D gene uncertain. V lost 5 bases, J lost 0 bases, and 15 bases lay in between. The CDR3 spans 16 residues. The V gene's germline CDR1 is SGHVS and CDR2 FNYEAQ. The CDR3 DNA follows: TGTGCCAGCAGCCTAGAGGCTAGGAGTAGCACAGATACGCAGTATTTT. Its protein is CASSLEARSSTDTQYF. The variable domain in full, with the rest retrieved from reference TRBV7-6 and TRBJ2-3, is GAGVSQSPRYKVTKRGQDVALRCDPISGHVSLYWYRQALGQGPEFLTYFNYEAQQDKSGLPNDRFSAERPEGSISTLTIQRTEQRDSAMYRCASSLEARSSTDTQYFGPGTRLTVL.

The V call is TRBV28, the J call TRBJ2-7; 10 bases match TRBD2. This CDR3 comprises 15 residues. Germline loops: CDR1 MDHEN, CDR2 SYDVKM. Losses at the gene ends were 6 bases for V and 4 bases for J; bases not matched to a gene: 9. CDR3 nucleotides: TGTGCCAGCAGCAACGGGGCTAGCGGGAGTTACGAGCAGTACTTC. This gives the protein CASSNGASGSYEQYF.

The chain uses TRBV9 and TRBJ2-1; possible D gene TRBD2, 6 bases. CDR3 length equals 15 residues. V was clipped by 0 bases and J by 5 bases, with 12 bases between them. Germline-derived CDR1 and CDR2 are SGDLS and YYNGEE. The CDR3 protein is CASSVEGGINNEQFF. The CDR3 DNA sequence: TGTGCCAGCAGCGTAGAGGGCGGGATAAACAATGAGCAGTTCTTC. Full variable domain (outside the CDR3, taken from reference TRBV9 and TRBJ2-1): DSGVTQTPKHLITATGQRVTLRCSPRSGDLSVYWYQQSLDQGLQFLIQYYNGEERAKGNILERFSAQQFPDLHSELNLSSLELGDSALYFCASSVEGGINNEQFFGPGTRLTVL.

This clone was seen more than once but under ten times. This rearrangement joins TRBV2 to TRBJ1-1; D call uncertain. CDR3 size: 12 residues. V was pared by 4 bases and J by 0 bases, with 3 bases between. Germline loops: CDR1 SNHLY, CDR2 FYNNEI. For the CDR3, the DNA is TGTGCCAGCAGTGGGGTGAACACTGAAGCTTTCTTT. Its protein product is CASSGVNTEAFF.

The table lists this clone with a few counts. This chain connects TRBV28 to TRBJ2-1, with D tentatively TRBD1 (6 bases). Germline lookup yields CDR1 MDHEN and CDR2 SYDVKM. The V gene lost 6 bases and the J gene lost 5 bases, with 11 bases spanning the gap. The length of the CDR3 is 13 residues. The DNA for the CDR3 is TGTGCCAGCAGGGCAGGACAGAACAATGAGCAGTTCTTC. Its translation: CASRAGQNNEQFF. The complete variable domain, with remaining parts taken from reference TRBV28 and TRBJ2-1, reads DVKVTQSSRYLVKRTGEKVFLECVQDMDHENMFWYRQDPGLGLRLIYFSYDVKMKEKGDIPEGYSVSREKKERFSLILESASTNQTSMYLCASRAGQNNEQFFGPGTRLTVL.

The rearrangement uses TRBV5-1 and TRBJ2-7; TRBD2 agrees at 11 bases. V lost 2 bases to trimming and J lost 1 base; unmatched junction nucleotides: 8. Germline V CDR1 and CDR2: SGHRS, YFSETQ. The length of the CDR3 is 17 residues. CDR3: CASSLWWTSGRSYEQYF. Here the CDR3 DNA reads TGCGCCAGCAGCTTATGGTGGACTAGCGGGCGATCCTACGAGCAGTACTTC.

For this clone: In the same sample, other DNA sequences code for this CDR3. The rearrangement uses TRBV19 and TRBJ2-3; D remains unclear. Deletions cut 3 bases from V and 5 bases from J, with 6 bases between. From germline, CDR1 is LNHDA and CDR2 SQIVND (reference sequence). The CDR3 is 12 amino acids. As DNA, the CDR3 is TGTGCCAGTAGTATCGCGAGAGATACGCAGTATTTT. Translation: CASSIARDTQYF. The full variable domain, rest sourced from reference TRBV19 and TRBJ2-3, is DGGITQSPKYLFRKEGQNVTLSCEQNLNHDAMYWYRQDPGQGLRLIYYSQIVNDFQKGDIAEGYSVSREKKESFPLTVTSAQKNPTAFYLCASSIARDTQYFGPGTRLTVL.

This clone showed up many times. This sequence joins TRBV19 and TRBJ1-5; weak D call: TRBD1 (6 bases). Germline CDR1 and CDR2: LNHDA and SQIVND (reference sequence). V was shortened by 4 bases and J by 7 bases, with 14 bases between the two germline ends. The CDR3 consists of 14 residues. The CDR3 DNA reads TGTGCCAGTAGTAGGCCAGGGGTCGGGCAGCCCCAGCATTTT. This codes for CASSRPGVGQPQHF. The whole variable domain, remainder taken from reference TRBV19 and TRBJ1-5, is DGGITQSPKYLFRKEGQNVTLSCEQNLNHDAMYWYRQDPGQGLRLIYYSQIVNDFQKGDIAEGYSVSREKKESFPLTVTSAQKNPTAFYLCASSRPGVGQPQHFGDGTRLSIL.

This clone showed up just a few times. The rearrangement uses TRBV2 and TRBJ1-1; D is perhaps TRBD1 (6 bases). Germline V CDR1 and CDR2: SNHLY, FYNNEI. The CDR3 contains 14 residues. V was cut by 10 bases and J by 1 base, with 16 bases left in between. DNA of the CDR3: TGTGCCATCGAGAGGGGGGAGACGAACACTGAAGCTTTCTTT. Amino acids: CAIERGETNTEAFF.